This TCR beta chain was profiled in a study of shared clonotypes between healthy human individuals. Sequenced by immunoSEQ multiplex PCR; TCRdb stores in-frame clones only, minus some. The table records around 450,000 clones, 70% to 80% of them present only once. The CDR3 sequence is 17 residues long. Trimming stripped 1 base from V and 2 bases from J, with 17 bases between. Germline CDR1 and CDR2: KGHSY and FQNENV. The receptor comes from a woman in her thirties or forties in good health. Some clones in this sample may be carry-over from other donors' samples. This chain uses TRBV16 with TRBJ1-2, with D possibly matching TRBD1 (5 bases). The sample was PBMCs. CDR3 in DNA: TGTGCCAGCAGCCAATTGGGGCTGTCTCTCCTGAACTATGGCTACACCTTC. It codes for CASSQLGLSLLNYGYTF.